These 25 T cell receptor beta chains came from one sample sequenced in a study of blood T cell repertoires in COVID-19. Assay: immunoSEQ multiplex PCR; the TCRdb copy retains only in-frame clones and omits some. Among about 150,000 clones listed, roughly 84% were seen once. Specimen: peripheral blood. The receptors shown here come from a man aged 30 to 45 with COVID-19, enrolled during active disease.

V gene TRBV5-1 combines with J gene TRBJ1-6; D ambiguous. CDR3 length equals 14 residues. Trimming stripped 3 bases from V and 0 bases from J, with 4 bases between. CDR1 is SGHRS, CDR2 YFSETQ, per germline. The CDR3 nucleotides read TGCGCCAGCAGCTCCAGCTCCTATAATTCACCCCTCCACTTT. Its translation: CASSSSSYNSPLHF.

This clone has a single count. The chain carries TRBV6-2 or TRBV6-3 and TRBJ1-6, with 10 bases lining up with TRBD1. Looked up from germline, CDR1 is MNHEY and CDR2 is SVGEGT. Germline trimming cut 2 bases from V and 11 bases from J; bases unmatched to any gene: 6. The CDR3 spans 15 residues. CDR3 sequence reads: CASSYQGTGVPPLHF. As DNA, the CDR3 is TGTGCCAGCAGTTACCAAGGGACAGGGGTTCCACCCCTCCACTTT.

The CDR3 DNA sequence: TGTGCCAGCAGCGCTCTCCCGGGAGGTTCCCTGGGGGAAAAACTGTTTTTT. Encoded protein: CASSALPGGSLGEKLFF. The chain uses TRBV9 and TRBJ1-4; the D is unclear. The germline V gene encodes CDR1 SGDLS and CDR2 YYNGEE. The V and J ends lost 3 bases and 8 bases respectively, with 23 bases between them. The CDR3 is 17 amino acids.

This clone was recorded once. The gene calls are TRBV6-5 and TRBJ2-5; 12 nucleotides agree with TRBD2. J was trimmed by 9 bases and V by 4 bases; bases with no gene match: 12. The CDR3 length is 16 residues. The germline V gene encodes CDR1 MNHEY and CDR2 SVGAGI. CDR3 nucleotide sequence: TGTGCCAGCAGTTCGCCAGGGACTAGCGGGTCCTTCGCCCAGTACTTC. It codes for CASSSPGTSGSFAQYF.

V usage is TRBV4-3 and J usage is TRBJ2-3; 9 positions match TRBD2. Trimming at V came to 0 bases and at J to 1 base, leaving 11 bases not matched to a gene. Germline CDR1 is LGHNA and CDR2 is YSLEER. The CDR3 extends over 19 amino acids. As DNA, the CDR3 is TGCGCCAGCAGCCAAGATATCACTTTTAGCGGGAGAGGCACAGATACGCAGTATTTT. Encoded protein: CASSQDITFSGRGTDTQYF.

The chain carries TRBV24-1 and TRBJ2-1; possible D gene TRBD1, 6 bases. Germline V CDR1 and CDR2: KGHDR, SFDVKD. The CDR3 contains 16 residues. V was clipped by 4 bases and J by 4 bases, with 16 bases between them. In nucleotides, the CDR3 is TGTGCCACCAGTGACCCGACAGGACGTAGATACAATGAGCAGTTCTTC. As protein: CATSDPTGRRYNEQFF.

The genes are TRBV2 and TRBJ2-7; a possible D gene is TRBD2 (5 bases). Trimming removed 8 bases at V and 1 base at J, with 9 bases between. The CDR3 runs 12 residues. Germline loops: CDR1 SNHLY, CDR2 FYNNEI. CDR3 sequence: CASRGWSYEQYF. The CDR3 coding sequence is TGTGCCAGCCGGGGATGGTCCTACGAGCAGTACTTC.

The chain recombines TRBV6-5 with TRBJ2-6; TRBD1 matches 8 bases. Unmatched junction bases numbered 3, after V lost 8 bases and J lost 0 bases. Germline CDR1 reads MNHEY; CDR2 reads SVGAGI. The CDR3 has 15 amino acids. CDR3 DNA sequence: TGTGCCAGCTTAACAGGGGGCTCTGGGGCCAACGTCCTGACTTTC. It specifies CASLTGGSGANVLTF.

The chain combines TRBV5-1 with TRBJ2-1, with 13 bases lining up with TRBD2. Germline CDR1 and CDR2: SGHRS and YFSETQ. The CDR3 consists of 15 residues. J lost 9 bases, V lost 9 bases, and 12 bases had no gene match. CDR3 DNA sequence: TGCGCCACCCAACGAACTAGCGGGAGGGCCGGTGAGCAGTTCTTC. The encoded protein is CATQRTSGRAGEQFF.

This clone was counted between two and nine times. The chain recombines TRBV21-1 with TRBJ1-2; TRBD1, the table's D call, was not compared with the DNA. TRBV21-1 is recorded as a pseudogene. This CDR3 contains 15 residues. The CDR3, as DNA: TGTGCCAGCAGCCAACGGTGGGGCAGCCTCTATGGCTACACCTTC. This translates into CASSQRWGSLYGYTF.

The rearrangement uses TRBV28 and TRBJ1-3; 8 bases align to TRBD1. Unmatched junction bases numbered 17, after V lost 5 bases and J lost 5 bases. The CDR3 is 18 amino acids. In germline, CDR1 is MDHEN, CDR2 SYDVKM. CDR3 residues: CASSHRTGYTSGRNTIYF. The CDR3 coding sequence is TGTGCCAGCAGTCACCGGACAGGGTACACGTCTGGTCGAAACACCATATATTTT.

This chain links TRBV11-2 with TRBJ1-2; D unresolved. V was clipped by 3 bases and J by 8 bases, with 10 bases between them. Germline CDR1 is SGHAT and CDR2 is FQNNGV. This CDR3 contains 12 residues. The CDR3 nucleotides read TGTGCCAGCAGCTTTACGGGATACGGCTACACCTTC. Protein sequence: CASSFTGYGYTF.

This clone was seen a handful of times. This same CDR3 is encoded by further DNA sequences in the sample. The J gene is TRBJ2-7, the V gene TRBV9; TRBD2 agrees at 12 bases. Germline CDR1 SGDLS, CDR2 YYNGEE. The CDR3 covers 14 residues. J lost 1 base, V lost 7 bases, and 3 bases had no gene match. For the CDR3, the DNA is TGTGCCAGCTCCGGGACTAGCGGGTCCTACGAGCAGTACTTC. It is translated as CASSGTSGSYEQYF.

The gene calls are TRBV11-2 and TRBJ1-3, with 9 positions matching TRBD1. This CDR3 contains 15 residues. V trimming: 5 bases; J trimming: 3 bases; junction bases outside the gene matches: 5. Germline V gene lookup returns CDR1 SGHAT and CDR2 FQNNGV. CDR3 bases: TGTGCCAGCAGCCAAGACAGGGGGAGTGGAAACACCATATATTTT. Its protein is CASSQDRGSGNTIYF.

The gene calls are TRBV28 and TRBJ2-7; the D gene is possibly TRBD1 (5 bases). The V end lost 2 bases, the J end lost 0 bases, and 8 bases lay between the germline ends. CDR1 MDHEN and CDR2 SYDVKM come from the germline V gene. This CDR3 contains 14 residues. CDR3 nucleotides: TGTGCCAGCAGTTTACAGGGCAGCTCCTACGAGCAGTACTTC. It is translated as CASSLQGSSYEQYF.

V usage is TRBV19 and J usage is TRBJ2-2; 16 nucleotides match TRBD2. The CDR3 extends over 19 amino acids. V shed 5 bases, J shed 4 bases, and the junction held 10 bases outside the gene matches. Germline-derived CDR1 and CDR2 are LNHDA and SQIVND (reference sequence). The CDR3 protein is CASSSGGLAGGPGTGELFF. CDR3 coding DNA: TGTGCCAGTAGTTCAGGGGGACTAGCGGGAGGGCCTGGCACCGGGGAGCTGTTTTTT.

V usage is TRBV27 and J usage is TRBJ2-2, with TRBD2 as a possible D gene (7 bases). With 6 bases removed from V and 4 bases from J, the gap between germline ends came to 18 bases. The germline gives CDR1 MNHEY, CDR2 SMNVEV (reference sequence). The CDR3 has 16 amino acids. This CDR3 is CASSLVGGGSTGELFF. The DNA for the CDR3 is TGTGCCAGCAGCCTTGTAGGGGGGGGCAGCACCGGGGAGCTGTTTTTT.

The CDR3: CASSLGQGLQPQHF. CDR3 DNA: TGTGCCAGCAGCTTGGGGCAGGGCCTGCAGCCCCAGCATTTT. The chain couples TRBV5-6 to TRBJ1-5; TRBD1 is a possible D gene (5 bases). V was pared by 0 bases and J by 7 bases, with 11 bases between. This CDR3 contains 14 residues. Per the germline V gene, CDR1 is SGHDT and CDR2 is YYEEEE. The full variable domain, in which reference TRBV5-6 and TRBJ1-5 provide the parts outside the CDR3, is DAGVTQSPTHLIKTRGQQVTLRCSPKSGHDTVSWYQQALGQGPQFIFQYYEEEERQRGNFPDRFSGHQFPNYSSELNVNALLLGDSALYLCASSLGQGLQPQHFGDGTRLSIL.

The chain carries TRBV28 and TRBJ2-7, with 11 bases lining up with TRBD1. The V and J ends lost 2 bases and 4 bases, in that order; junction bases with no gene match: 1. Germline V gene sequence: CDR1 MDHEN, CDR2 SYDVKM. The CDR3 contains 14 residues. The CDR3 region is CASSLGTGGYEQYF. CDR3 coding DNA: TGTGCCAGCAGTTTAGGGACAGGGGGTTACGAGCAGTACTTC. Using reference TRBV28 and TRBJ2-7 for the parts outside the CDR3, the full variable domain is DVKVTQSSRYLVKRTGEKVFLECVQDMDHENMFWYRQDPGLGLRLIYFSYDVKMKEKGDIPEGYSVSREKKERFSLILESASTNQTSMYLCASSLGTGGYEQYFGPGTRLTVT.

This rearrangement joins TRBV29-1 to TRBJ1-1; weak D call: TRBD1 (5 bases). Germline assignment: CDR1 SQVTM and CDR2 ANQGSEA. This CDR3 contains 13 residues. V was pared by 0 bases and J by 5 bases, with 10 bases between. CDR3 region: CSVEDQSGTEAFF. Written as DNA, the CDR3 is TGCAGCGTTGAAGATCAATCAGGGACTGAAGCTTTCTTT. Together with reference TRBV29-1 and TRBJ1-1, the CDR3 gives the full variable domain: SAVISQKPSRDICQRGTSLTIQCQVDSQVTMMFWYRQQPGQSLTLIATANQGSEATYESGFVIDKFPISRPNLTFSTLTVSNMSPEDSSIYLCSVEDQSGTEAFFGQGTRLTVV.

This clone appeared a few times. V is TRBV6-5 and J is TRBJ2-2; perhaps TRBD1 as D (6 bases). CDR3 length equals 14 residues. V dropped 6 bases and J dropped 7 bases, with 15 bases sitting between them. Looked up from germline, CDR1 is MNHEY and CDR2 is SVGAGI. CDR3 sequence reads: CASRTQGSFGELFF. CDR3 nucleotide sequence: TGTGCCAGCAGGACACAGGGTTCTTTCGGGGAGCTGTTTTTT.

This chain uses TRBV27 with TRBJ2-6, with TRBD1 as a possible D gene (6 bases). Trimming stripped 11 bases from V and 0 bases from J, with 23 bases between. The CDR3 contains 18 residues. Germline lookup yields CDR1 MNHEY and CDR2 SMNVEV (reference sequence). Here the CDR3 DNA reads TGTGCCTCCAGAGCCGAACAGGGTATCGTCTCTGGGGCCAACGTCCTGACTTTC. This gives the protein CASRAEQGIVSGANVLTF.

This clone was picked up a small number of times. V is TRBV9 and J is TRBJ2-3, with 9 bases lining up with TRBD1. CDR3 size: 16 residues. Germline CDR1 SGDLS, CDR2 YYNGEE. The junction had 8 bases not matched to a gene; V was cut back by 3 bases and J by 3 bases. The DNA for the CDR3 is TGTGCCAGCAGCGCCACAGGGGGCAAGTCGACAGATACGCAGTATTTT. Encoded protein: CASSATGGKSTDTQYF.

The chain couples TRBV5-4 to TRBJ2-2, with D maybe TRBD1 (6 bases). With 0 bases removed from V and 6 bases from J, the gap between germline ends came to 15 bases. Per the germline V gene, CDR1 is SGHNT and CDR2 is YYREEE (reference sequence). This CDR3 region has 16 residues. The CDR3 loop is CASSLGYRGGAGELFF. The CDR3 DNA reads TGTGCCAGCAGCTTGGGTTATCGAGGGGGTGCCGGGGAGCTGTTTTTT. Using reference TRBV5-4 and TRBJ2-2 for the parts outside the CDR3, the full variable domain is ETGVTQSPTHLIKTRGQQVTLRCSSQSGHNTVSWYQQALGQGPQFIFQYYREEENGRGNFPPRFSGLQFPNYSSELNVNALELDDSALYLCASSLGYRGGAGELFFGEGSRLTVL.

As regards this clone: This sample includes further DNA sequences coding for the same CDR3. The chain carries TRBV10-3 and TRBJ1-5; no firm D call. The CDR3 spans 13 residues. Germline V gene data show CDR1 as ENHRY and CDR2 as SYGVKD. V lost 2 bases to trimming and J lost 5 bases, with 7 bases between them. The CDR3 is CAISEAEDQPQHF. For the CDR3, the DNA is TGTGCCATCAGTGAGGCGGAAGATCAGCCCCAGCATTTT.